These 26 T cell receptor beta chains came from one sample sequenced in a study of blood T cell repertoires in COVID-19 (dated by TCRdb to between 2020 and 2021). The receptor library was made with the immunoSEQ multiplex PCR assay. This immuneACCESS table, as held by TCRdb, lists in-frame sequences with V and J called but not all clones. Of the missing ones, under half trace to an unresolved V gene in checked studies; the others have no known cause. Within this sample are 400,000 to 550,000 clones, with about 89% of them counted one time only. The top ten hold approximately 4.3% of the sample. Sequencing was performed on peripheral blood. The receptors were sampled from a young woman with acute or convalescent COVID-19.

Only one count was recorded for this clone. The gene calls are TRBV7-9 and TRBJ2-7; 14 nucleotides agree with TRBD2. Per the germline V gene, CDR1 is SEHNR and CDR2 is FQNEAQ (reference sequence). The CDR3 extends over 15 amino acids. The trim removed 5 bases at V and 9 bases at J, leaving 9 bases unmatched. CDR3 protein: CASSGTTSGGAGQYF. DNA of the CDR3: TGTGCCAGCAGCGGAACGACTAGCGGGGGGGCCGGGCAGTACTTC.

This sequence joins TRBV30 and TRBJ1-3; D is undetermined. Trimming left V 2 bases short and J 0 bases short, with 8 bases between. Germline CDR1 GTSNPN, CDR2 SVGIG (reference sequence). The CDR3 spans 14 residues. The CDR3 region is CAWSSVHSGNTIYF. DNA of the CDR3: TGTGCCTGGAGTTCAGTCCACTCTGGAAACACCATATATTTT.

V gene TRBV6-2 or TRBV6-3 combines with J gene TRBJ2-7; TRBD2 is a possible D gene (7 bases). Germline V lookup: CDR1 MNHEY, CDR2 SVGEGT. V lost 0 bases and J lost 2, with 11 bases in between. The CDR3 consists of 15 residues. The CDR3 DNA reads TGTGCCAGCAGTTACTCGAGGGGGGGACCCTACGAGCAGTACTTC. Translated, it gives CASSYSRGGPYEQYF.

The V gene is TRBV6-5, the J gene TRBJ2-7; tentative D call: TRBD2 (6 bases). The CDR3 runs 13 residues. V was trimmed by 7 bases and J by 7 bases, leaving 17 bases between them. Germline assignment: CDR1 MNHEY and CDR2 SVGAGI. CDR3: CASTPQAGREQYF. CDR3 nucleotide sequence: TGTGCCAGCACCCCCCAGGCGGGGCGGGAGCAGTACTTC.

A few counts support this clone. V gene TRBV21-1 combines with J gene TRBJ1-5; the D call in the table, TRBD1, was not verified against the DNA. TRBV21-1 constitutes a pseudogene. This CDR3 contains 20 residues. CDR3 residues: CASSKERTGHPTALSQPQHF. The CDR3 DNA sequence: TGTGCCAGCAGCAAAGAACGGACAGGGCACCCGACAGCCCTAAGTCAGCCCCAGCATTTT.

This clone has a single count. This sequence joins TRBV18 and TRBJ1-1, with D possibly TRBD1 on 6 matching bases. V lost 6 bases and J 5 bases, leaving 16 bases between the germline ends. This CDR3 is 14 amino acids long. In germline, CDR1 is KGHSH, CDR2 LQKENI. CDR3 residues: CASSTNRVGTEAFF. The CDR3 DNA reads TGTGCCAGCTCTACCAACAGGGTTGGTACTGAAGCTTTCTTT. The full variable domain, in which reference TRBV18 and TRBJ1-1 provide the parts outside the CDR3, is NAGVMQNPRHLVRRRGQEARLRCSPMKGHSHVYWYRQLPEEGLKFMVYLQKENIIDESGMPKERFSAEFPKEGPSILRIQQVVRGDSAAYFCASSTNRVGTEAFFGQGTRLTVV.

V and J are TRBV10-3 and TRBJ1-5; maybe TRBD1 (5 bases). This CDR3 has 13 amino acids. V was shortened by 3 bases and J by 6 bases, with 9 bases between the two germline ends. Germline V lookup: CDR1 ENHRY, CDR2 SYGVKD. The CDR3: CAISDGGVQPQHF. CDR3 coding DNA: TGTGCCATCAGTGACGGAGGGGTTCAGCCCCAGCATTTT.

The V call is TRBV18, the J call TRBJ2-3; 11 nucleotides line up with TRBD2. The J segment lost 4 bases and the V segment lost 5 bases, leaving 8 bases of the junction unmatched. The CDR3 length is 16 residues. Per germline, CDR1 KGHSH and CDR2 LQKENI. CDR3 sequence reads: CASSIFTSGGADTQYF. The CDR3 DNA reads as TGTGCCAGCTCAATTTTTACTAGCGGGGGCGCAGATACGCAGTATTTT.

On this clone: The sample holds other DNA sequences that translate to the same CDR3. The chain recombines TRBV9 with TRBJ2-1; a weak D match, TRBD2 (5 bases). This CDR3 has 15 residues. The V end lost 2 bases, the J end lost 2 bases, and 11 bases lay between the germline ends. Germline lookup yields CDR1 SGDLS and CDR2 YYNGEE. Written as DNA, the CDR3 is TGTGCCAGCAGCGTGAGCGGCACGACCTACAATGAGCAGTTCTTC. Translation: CASSVSGTTYNEQFF. The whole variable domain, remainder taken from reference TRBV9 and TRBJ2-1, is DSGVTQTPKHLITATGQRVTLRCSPRSGDLSVYWYQQSLDQGLQFLIQYYNGEERAKGNILERFSAQQFPDLHSELNLSSLELGDSALYFCASSVSGTTYNEQFFGPGTRLTVL.

The chain couples TRBV11-2 to TRBJ2-1, with D tentatively TRBD2 (6 bases). The V gene's germline CDR1 is SGHAT and CDR2 FQNNGV. The ends were cut back, 1 base at V and 7 bases at J, with 17 bases in the middle. This CDR3 contains 16 residues. The CDR3 sequence is CASSLGGGRSGNEQFF. CDR3 nucleotide sequence: TGTGCCAGCAGCTTAGGTGGAGGGCGAAGTGGGAATGAGCAGTTCTTC.

The V and J genes are TRBV28 and TRBJ1-1; D might be TRBD1 (6 bases). Germline V gene sequence: CDR1 MDHEN, CDR2 SYDVKM. V was trimmed by 2 bases and J by 11 bases, leaving 24 bases between them. The CDR3 has 16 amino acids. CDR3 sequence reads: CASSLAGTNNLKKAFF. The CDR3 coding sequence is TGTGCCAGCAGTTTAGCTGGGACAAATAATTTAAAAAAGGCTTTCTTT.

This rearrangement joins TRBV5-1 to TRBJ2-1, with 9 nucleotides matching TRBD1. The CDR3 is made up of 15 amino acids. Germline-derived CDR1 and CDR2 are SGHRS and YFSETQ. V was clipped by 0 bases and J by 2 bases; unmatched bases: 0. The CDR3 nucleotides are TGCGCCAGCAGCTTGGGGGACAGGGCCTACAATGAGCAGTTCTTC. This encodes CASSLGDRAYNEQFF.

V usage is TRBV9 and J usage is TRBJ1-3; D ambiguous. CDR3 length: 16 residues. V lost 8 bases and J lost 2, with 20 bases in between. CDR1 and CDR2 from the germline V gene are SGDLS and YYNGEE. CDR3 residues: CASSPSLRSTGNTIYF. In nucleotides, the CDR3 is TGTGCCAGTAGCCCATCCCTCCGGTCCACTGGAAACACCATATATTTT.

The chain combines TRBV18 with TRBJ2-5, with 7 bases that match TRBD1. Trimming cost V 2 bases and J 4 bases; bases outside gene matches: 7. In germline, CDR1 is KGHSH, CDR2 LQKENI. CDR3 size: 15 residues. In DNA form, the CDR3 reads TGTGCCAGCTCACCAAGACAGGGAAGGGCAGAGACCCAGTACTTC. It encodes CASSPRQGRAETQYF.

The J gene is TRBJ1-2, the V gene TRBV20-1, with 10 bases aligning to TRBD1. This CDR3 contains 11 residues. Losses at the gene ends were 8 bases for V and 8 bases for J; bases not matched to a gene: 5. Germline CDR1 reads DFQATT; CDR2 reads SNEGSKA (reference sequence). The CDR3 loop is CSSDRGRGYTF. In DNA form, the CDR3 reads TGCAGTAGTGACAGGGGGCGAGGCTACACCTTC.

V usage is TRBV5-6 and J usage is TRBJ1-4; D call uncertain. Germline V lookup: CDR1 SGHDT, CDR2 YYEEEE. The CDR3 runs to 17 residues. V lost 3 bases and J lost 8, with 23 bases in between. The CDR3 spells CASSSSRWAGSKEKLFF. The DNA for the CDR3 is TGTGCCAGCAGCTCGTCCCGTTGGGCAGGTTCGAAGGAAAAACTGTTTTTT.

J is TRBJ1-2 and V is TRBV5-4; 8 nucleotides line up with TRBD1. Trimming took 4 bases from V and 9 from J; bases not matched to a gene: 14. CDR1 is SGHNT and CDR2 is YYREEE in the germline V gene (reference sequence). The CDR3 has 15 residues. CDR3 sequence: CASSPWNDRGLRYTF. The CDR3 nucleotides are TGTGCCAGCAGCCCTTGGAACGACAGGGGTCTACGCTACACCTTC. Filled out from reference TRBV5-4 and TRBJ1-2, the complete variable domain reads ETGVTQSPTHLIKTRGQQVTLRCSSQSGHNTVSWYQQALGQGPQFIFQYYREEENGRGNFPPRFSGLQFPNYSSELNVNALELDDSALYLCASSPWNDRGLRYTFGSGTRLTVV.

The chain links TRBV3-1 (or the pseudogene TRBV3-2) to TRBJ2-7, with 8 bases lining up with TRBD2. There are 15 residues in the CDR3. With V trimmed by 4 bases and J by 9 bases, 14 bases remained unmatched. CDR1 LGHDT and CDR2 YNNKEL come from the germline V gene (reference sequence). The CDR3 here is CASSPLLVAGTLQYF. CDR3 sequence (DNA): TGTGCCAGCAGCCCCCTTTTGGTAGCGGGGACTCTGCAGTACTTC.

Concerning this clone: The same CDR3 can be traced to other DNA sequences in this sample. The chain is built from TRBV3-1 (or the pseudogene TRBV3-2) and TRBJ2-1, with D hard to call. The CDR3 length is 11 residues. Germline lookup yields CDR1 LGHDT and CDR2 YNNKEL (reference sequence). With 1 base removed from V and 8 bases from J, the gap between germline ends came to 3 bases. Written as DNA, the CDR3 is TGTGCCAGCAGCCAAGCCGATGAGCAGTTCTTC. Protein product: CASSQADEQFF.

This clone was found many times. The chain employs TRBV27 and TRBJ2-2, with 8 positions matching TRBD1. Germline CDR1 reads MNHEY; CDR2 reads SMNVEV (reference sequence). Trimming took 7 bases from V and 6 from J; bases not matched to a gene: 7. The CDR3 spans 14 residues. In DNA form, the CDR3 reads TGTGCCAGCATTCTAAGACAGGGGTCCGGGGAGCTGTTTTTT. It is translated as CASILRQGSGELFF.

The V gene is TRBV6-2 or TRBV6-3, the J gene TRBJ2-1; D unclear. Germline lookup yields CDR1 MNHEY and CDR2 SVGEGT. V lost 0 bases, J lost 0 bases, and 12 bases lay in between. This CDR3 region has 17 residues. The CDR3 sequence is CASSYSNVAISYNEQFF. CDR3 nucleotides: TGTGCCAGCAGTTACTCGAATGTGGCCATCTCCTACAATGAGCAGTTCTTC.

The chain links TRBV25-1 to TRBJ1-4, with a tentative D call TRBD1 (5 bases). In germline, CDR1 is MGHDK, CDR2 SYGVNS. V lost 5 bases, J lost 6 bases, and 7 bases lay in between. The CDR3 sequence is 12 residues long. For the CDR3, the DNA is TGTGCCAGCAGTTGGGGGGATGAAAAACTGTTTTTT. Translating gives CASSWGDEKLFF.

The gene calls are TRBV18 and TRBJ1-3; possible D gene TRBD1, 6 bases. This CDR3 comprises 14 residues. The V gene lost 5 bases and the J gene lost 8 bases, with 16 bases spanning the gap. The V gene's germline CDR1 is KGHSH and CDR2 LQKENI. Here the CDR3 reads CASSTTGSGDTIYF. Written as DNA, the CDR3 is TGTGCCAGCTCAACAACAGGGAGCGGGGACACCATATATTTT.

The chain recombines TRBV5-8 with TRBJ2-1; the match to TRBD1 covers 7 bases. The V segment lost 4 bases and the J segment 6 bases; nucleotides outside the gene matches: 7. The CDR3 totals 14 residues. Germline V gene lookup returns CDR1 SGHTS and CDR2 YDEGEE. This chain's CDR3 is CASSATGKFNEQFF. The CDR3 DNA reads as TGTGCCAGCAGCGCGACAGGGAAGTTCAATGAGCAGTTCTTC.

This chain connects TRBV7-9 to TRBJ2-7; 9 bases match TRBD1. The junction had 8 bases not matched to a gene; V was cut back by 5 bases and J by 3 bases. Looked up from germline, CDR1 is SEHNR and CDR2 is FQNEAQ (reference sequence). This CDR3 comprises 15 residues. The CDR3 region has the DNA TGTGCCAGCAGCCCACGGACAGGGGACTTCTACGAGCAGTACTTC. Its translation: CASSPRTGDFYEQYF.

The chain uses TRBV2 and TRBJ1-4; D is unclear. This CDR3 spans 15 amino acids. V lost 3 bases, J lost 8 bases, and 16 bases lay in between. Germline V gives CDR1 SNHLY, CDR2 FYNNEI. CDR3 residues: CASSDPSHSGEKLFF. DNA of the CDR3: TGTGCCAGCAGTGACCCCAGTCACTCAGGAGAAAAACTGTTTTTT.